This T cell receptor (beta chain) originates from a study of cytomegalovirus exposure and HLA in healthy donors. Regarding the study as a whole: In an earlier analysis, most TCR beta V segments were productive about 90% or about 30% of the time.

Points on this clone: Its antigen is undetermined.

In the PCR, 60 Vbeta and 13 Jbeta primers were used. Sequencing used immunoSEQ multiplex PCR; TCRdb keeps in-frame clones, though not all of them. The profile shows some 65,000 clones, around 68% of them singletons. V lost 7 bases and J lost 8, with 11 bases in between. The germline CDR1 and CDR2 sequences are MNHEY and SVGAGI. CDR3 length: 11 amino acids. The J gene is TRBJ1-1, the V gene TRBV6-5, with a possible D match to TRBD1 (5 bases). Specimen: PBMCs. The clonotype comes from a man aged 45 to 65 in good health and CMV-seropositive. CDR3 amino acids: CASTQGMEAFF. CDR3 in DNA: TGTGCCAGCACCCAGGGAATGGAAGCTTTCTTT.